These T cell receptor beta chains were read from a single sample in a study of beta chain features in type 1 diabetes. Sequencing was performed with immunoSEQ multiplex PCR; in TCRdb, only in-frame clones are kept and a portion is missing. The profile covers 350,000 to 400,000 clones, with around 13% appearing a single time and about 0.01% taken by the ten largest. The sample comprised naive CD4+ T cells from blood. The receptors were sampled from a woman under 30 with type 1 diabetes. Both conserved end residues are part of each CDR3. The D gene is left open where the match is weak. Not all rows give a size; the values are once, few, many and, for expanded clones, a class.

DNA: TGTGCCTGGAGACCAATCGGACAGGGAGTCACCGGGGAGCTGTTTTTT
CDR3: CAWRPIGQGVTGELFF
J: TRBJ2-2
size: .
D: TRBD1
V: TRBV30

DNA: TGTGCCAGCAGCCTGGCGGGAAACACTGAAGCTTTCTTT
CDR3: CASSLAGNTEAFF
J: TRBJ1-1
size: .
D: .
V: TRBV9

DNA: TGTGCCAGCAGCGGAGGGGGGGCGTTCTCCTACGAGCAGTACTTC
CDR3: CASSGGGAFSYEQYF
J: TRBJ2-7
size: .
D: .
V: TRBV7-2

DNA: TGCAGCGTAGCCCGCGGCCCCAGCGGCTTTGGGAGCTACACCTTC
CDR3: CSVARGPSGFGSYTF
J: TRBJ1-2
size: .
D: .
V: TRBV29-1

DNA: TGTGCCAGCTCCGATAGCGGGGGACATTACGAGCAGTACTTC
CDR3: CASSDSGGHYEQYF
J: TRBJ2-7
size: .
D: TRBD2
V: TRBV6-6

DNA: TGTGCCAGCTCACCACAGACTAGCGGCCCCTACGAGCAGTACTTC
CDR3: CASSPQTSGPYEQYF
J: TRBJ2-7
size: few
D: TRBD2
V: TRBV18

DNA: TGTGCCAGCAGTTCCTTCGCCTACGAGCAGTACTTC
CDR3: CASSSFAYEQYF
J: TRBJ2-7
size: .
D: .
V: TRBV28

DNA: TGTGCCAGCAGTTTCCTCACAGGGGACAATTATGGCTACACCTTC
CDR3: CASSFLTGDNYGYTF
J: TRBJ1-2
size: few
D: TRBD1
V: TRBV7-9

DNA: TGTGCCAGCAGCTTGTTTCCAACGGGGGAGCAGTACTTC
CDR3: CASSLFPTGEQYF
J: TRBJ2-7
size: few
D: .
V: TRBV5-6

DNA: TGTGCCAGCAGCTTGGGTCAGTACAATGAGCAGTTCTTC
CDR3: CASSLGQYNEQFF
J: TRBJ2-1
size: .
D: .
V: TRBV5-6

DNA: TGTGCCACCAGCAGAGGTCTAGTATACGAGCAGTACTTC
CDR3: CATSRGLVYEQYF
J: TRBJ2-7
size: few
D: .
V: TRBV15

DNA: TGTGCCAGCAGCTCCTCTAGCGGGAGATGGGGTGAGCAGTTCTTC
CDR3: CASSSSSGRWGEQFF
J: TRBJ2-1
size: .
D: TRBD2
V: TRBV7-8

DNA: TGCGCCAGCAGCTTGGAGGAGCTTAGTTCCCAGTATTTT
CDR3: CASSLEELSSQYF
J: TRBJ2-3
size: few
D: .
V: TRBV5-1

DNA: TGTGCCAGCTCAAGCATAGGGGCCGGGAGCTCCTACGAGCAGTACTTC
CDR3: CASSSIGAGSSYEQYF
J: TRBJ2-7
size: few
D: .
V: TRBV18

DNA: TGTGCCAGCAGCCCAGTAGCGGGAGAGGAGACCCAGTACTTC
CDR3: CASSPVAGEETQYF
J: TRBJ2-5
size: .
D: TRBD2
V: TRBV11-2

DNA: TGTGCCAGCAGCTTGAGCGGGGGCTTCACAGATACGCAGTATTTT
CDR3: CASSLSGGFTDTQYF
J: TRBJ2-3
size: .
D: TRBD2
V: TRBV7-3

DNA: TGTGCCAGCAGTGAGTCCGGGTTTCGAGGTTACACCTTC
CDR3: CASSESGFRGYTF
J: TRBJ1-2
size: .
D: .
V: TRBV6-1

DNA: TGTGCCAGCAGCTCCCCGGCCAGGGGAACTGAAGCTTTCTTT
CDR3: CASSSPARGTEAFF
J: TRBJ1-1
size: .
D: .
V: TRBV5-4

DNA: TGTGCCAGCTCCCCCGGGACACAACAAGAGACCCAGTACTTC
CDR3: CASSPGTQQETQYF
J: TRBJ2-5
size: .
D: .
V: TRBV18

DNA: TGTGCCAGCAGCCGGGGGACTATTGAAGATACGCAGTATTTT
CDR3: CASSRGTIEDTQYF
J: TRBJ2-3
size: .
D: TRBD2
V: TRBV11-2

DNA: TGTGCCAGCAGCCGCGTAGCTAGCGGAAACCACGAGCAGTACTTC
CDR3: CASSRVASGNHEQYF
J: TRBJ2-7
size: few
D: TRBD2
V: TRBV7-2

DNA: TGTGCCAGCAGCTTGACGGGTCCGGAGACCCAGTACTTC
CDR3: CASSLTGPETQYF
J: TRBJ2-5
size: .
D: .
V: TRBV7-9

DNA: TGCGCCAGCAGCTTACCTAGCGGGACGAATGGACAGTTCTTC
CDR3: CASSLPSGTNGQFF
J: TRBJ2-1
size: .
D: TRBD2
V: TRBV5-1

DNA: TGTGCCAGCAGCTCTATGCAAGGACTCCCATCGTACTTC
CDR3: CASSSMQGLPSYF
J: TRBJ2-7
size: few
D: .
V: TRBV14

DNA: TGTGCCAGCAGTGGGGGCGGTCAAGAGACCCAGTACTTC
CDR3: CASSGGGQETQYF
J: TRBJ2-5
size: once
D: .
V: TRBV5-6

DNA: TGTGCCAGCAGCCAAGGGGCCGGGACAGGGGACCATGGCTACACCTTC
CDR3: CASSQGAGTGDHGYTF
J: TRBJ1-2
size: .
D: TRBD1
V: TRBV4-2

DNA: TGTGCCAGCAGCCGCCTAGCGGGAGTAGAGACCCAGTACTTC
CDR3: CASSRLAGVETQYF
J: TRBJ2-5
size: few
D: TRBD2
V: TRBV7-2

DNA: TGTGCCATCAGTGCCGGGACAGGGGGCTACGAGCAGTACTTC
CDR3: CAISAGTGGYEQYF
J: TRBJ2-7
size: few
D: TRBD1
V: TRBV10-3

DNA: TGTGCCAGTAGTAGCTCCCCGGGACAGGGGACCTCTGGGGCCAACGTCCTGACTTTC
CDR3: CASSSSPGQGTSGANVLTF
J: TRBJ2-6
size: .
D: TRBD1
V: TRBV19

DNA: TGTGCCAGCAGCGCCGACTATACCGAAAACATTCAGTACTTC
CDR3: CASSADYTENIQYF
J: TRBJ2-4
size: few
D: .
V: TRBV6-5

DNA: TGTGCCAGCAGCTTAAATGCAGGGGGGTATTATGGCTACACCTTC
CDR3: CASSLNAGGYYGYTF
J: TRBJ1-2
size: few
D: TRBD1
V: TRBV5-4

DNA: TGTGCCAGCAGCTCCGTTCTAGTACCAGAAGCTTTCTTT
CDR3: CASSSVLVPEAFF
J: TRBJ1-1
size: .
D: .
V: TRBV11-2

DNA: TGTGCCAGTAGTATCGCTGCTAGCGGGAGCTCCTACAATGAGCAGTTCTTC
CDR3: CASSIAASGSSYNEQFF
J: TRBJ2-1
size: .
D: TRBD2
V: TRBV19

DNA: TGTGCCAGCAGCGGGCAGACACGGGGACTAGGGAATACCAAGTTCTTC
CDR3: CASSGQTRGLGNTKFF
J: TRBJ2-1
size: .
D: .
V: TRBV21-1

DNA: TGCGCCAGCAGCTTGGAGGGAGCTGGGGCCAACGTCCTGACTTTC
CDR3: CASSLEGAGANVLTF
J: TRBJ2-6
size: .
D: .
V: TRBV5-1

DNA: TGTGCCAGCAGCTTAAGGAGGGTTACGGGGAATGAGCAGTTCTTC
CDR3: CASSLRRVTGNEQFF
J: TRBJ2-1
size: few
D: .
V: TRBV7-8

DNA: TGTGCCAGTACTCCGATGACAGCATATAGCAATCAGCCCCAGCATTTT
CDR3: CASTPMTAYSNQPQHF
J: TRBJ1-5
size: .
D: .
V: TRBV19

DNA: TGTGCCAGCAGGCAAACGCCCGCGTACGAGCAGTACTTC
CDR3: CASRQTPAYEQYF
J: TRBJ2-7
size: .
D: .
V: TRBV6-5

DNA: TGTGCCAGCAAGGTATCGGGAATTGCGGGCGAGCAGTACTTC
CDR3: CASKVSGIAGEQYF
J: TRBJ2-7
size: .
D: .
V: TRBV27

DNA: TGTGCCAGCAGCTTAGCCGTCGGGGAGGGCAATCAGCCCCAGCATTTT
CDR3: CASSLAVGEGNQPQHF
J: TRBJ1-5
size: .
D: .
V: TRBV7-9

DNA: TGTGCCAGCTCACCTGGGACAACCGATAACTATGGCTACACCTTC
CDR3: CASSPGTTDNYGYTF
J: TRBJ1-2
size: few
D: .
V: TRBV18

DNA: TGTGCCAGCAGCTTAGCGGGGACAGGGACAGATACGCAGTATTTT
CDR3: CASSLAGTGTDTQYF
J: TRBJ2-3
size: few
D: TRBD1
V: TRBV7-9

DNA: TGTGCCAGCAGAGGAGGGATTTACGAGCAGTACTTC
CDR3: CASRGGIYEQYF
J: TRBJ2-7
size: .
D: .
V: TRBV11-3

DNA: TGCAGCGTTGTTCAGGGCACTGAAGCTTTCTTT
CDR3: CSVVQGTEAFF
J: TRBJ1-1
size: few
D: .
V: TRBV29-1

DNA: TGTGCCAGCAGTAAAGGGGGGGCAGGGTATGGCTACACCTTC
CDR3: CASSKGGAGYGYTF
J: TRBJ1-2
size: few
D: .
V: TRBV28

DNA: TGTGCCAGCAGCTGGCCGGGGGATAACTACGAGCAGTACTTC
CDR3: CASSWPGDNYEQYF
J: TRBJ2-7
size: .
D: .
V: TRBV7-9

DNA: TGCGCCAGCAGCTTATTAGTCGCGAACACTGAAGCTTTCTTT
CDR3: CASSLLVANTEAFF
J: TRBJ1-1
size: .
D: .
V: TRBV5-1

DNA: TGTGCCAGCAGCCAAGATCTGGCTAGCGCTGACATTCAGTACTTC
CDR3: CASSQDLASADIQYF
J: TRBJ2-4
size: .
D: .
V: TRBV4-2

DNA: TGTGCCTGGAGTGAGGGGGCAGACGGCTACGAGCAGTACTTC
CDR3: CAWSEGADGYEQYF
J: TRBJ2-7
size: .
D: TRBD1
V: TRBV30

DNA: TGCGCCAGCAGCCAGATGCCCCTCAGCGAGTTGCGGGGCTACACCTTC
CDR3: CASSQMPLSELRGYTF
J: TRBJ1-2
size: few
D: .
V: TRBV4-1

DNA: TGTGCCAGCAGCCACGGTGGCAGTGGGCACCAAGAGACCCAGTACTTC
CDR3: CASSHGGSGHQETQYF
J: TRBJ2-5
size: few
D: .
V: TRBV4-2

DNA: TGTGCCACCAGCAGAGATCGGACAGCCTATGGCTACACCTTC
CDR3: CATSRDRTAYGYTF
J: TRBJ1-2
size: few
D: .
V: TRBV15